This TCR beta chain was captured in a study of T cells after yellow fever vaccination. Comments on this clonotype: What it binds is not known.

Study-level results: A small proportion of clonotypes was detected in both the CD4 and CD8 compartments.

TCR cDNA was made by 5'RACE template switching, adding a universal primer site and UMIs. TCRdb ran MiXCR on the 5' RACE reads and lists one entry per CDR3 protein. This sample has hundreds of thousands of distinct CDR3 sequences, with approximately 13% found just once. Trimming pared 3 bases from V and 3 bases from J, leaving 18 bases between. Per germline, CDR1 SGHVS and CDR2 FQNEAQ. The CDR3 is 17 amino acids. The clonotype comes from a man younger than 40 who received the YFV17D yellow fever vaccine. This chain connects TRBV7-8 to TRBJ2-1, with D perhaps given as TRBD1 or TRBD2 (5 bases each). The material sequenced was PBMCs, taken on the day of the yellow fever booster vaccination. The DNA of the CDR3 is TGTGCCAGCAGCTTCGGAGGAGCCGGGACGGACTACAATGAGCAGTTCTTC. Translated, it gives CASSFGGAGTDYNEQFF. The full variable domain, rest sourced from reference TRBV7-8 and TRBJ2-1, is GAGVSQSPRYKVAKRGQDVALRCDPISGHVSLFWYQQALGQGPEFLTYFQNEAQLDKSGLPSDRFFAERPEGSVSTLKIQRTQQEDSAVYLCASSFGGAGTDYNEQFFGPGTRLTVL.